The 14 T cell receptor beta chains in this list originate from one sample, sequenced in a study of T cells in Graves' hyperthyroidism and ophthalmopathy. RNA transcripts were the template for amplifying TCR beta CDR3 regions. With the HTBI primer set, the TCR CDR3 went through a first round of RT-PCR. In TCRdb, the multiplex PCR reads were re-called with MiXCR into one record per CDR3 protein. The top ten clones hold over 45% of a sample with 500,000 to 550,000 distinct CDR3 sequences, just under 20% of them seen once. Sequenced input: blood. These receptors were taken from a man aged 35 to 55 with Graves' ophthalmopathy.

This clonotype has at least ten counts. The chain has TRBV4-1 and TRBJ2-5; D remains ambiguous. The CDR3 is 14 amino acids. V was clipped by 3 bases and J by 4 bases, with 12 bases between them. The germline V gene encodes CDR1 MGHRA and CDR2 YSYEKL. CDR3 bases: TGCGCCAGCAGCCAGAGTCGTCTCGGAGAGACCCAGTACTTC. This encodes CASSQSRLGETQYF.

The chain employs TRBV7-2 and TRBJ2-3; TRBD2 is a possible D gene (5 bases). Germline V gene lookup returns CDR1 SGHTA and CDR2 FQGNSA. The V gene lost 1 base and the J gene lost 6 bases, with 11 bases spanning the gap. CDR3 length equals 14 residues. The CDR3 spells CASSLGLALDTQYF. As DNA, the CDR3 is TGTGCCAGCAGCTTAGGGCTAGCCTTGGATACGCAGTATTTT.

This clonotype was detected a few times. This chain uses TRBV18 with TRBJ1-1, with a possible D match to TRBD1 (5 bases). V was pared by 2 bases and J by 1 base, with 14 bases between. The CDR3 has 16 amino acids. In germline, CDR1 is KGHSH, CDR2 LQKENI. CDR3 sequence (DNA): TGTGCCAGCTCACCATTGCAGGGAGGGAGGAACACTGAAGCTTTCTTT. Amino acids: CASSPLQGGRNTEAFF. The full variable domain, rest sourced from reference TRBV18 and TRBJ1-1, is NAGVMQNPRHLVRRRGQEARLRCSPMKGHSHVYWYRQLPEEGLKFMVYLQKENIIDESGMPKERFSAEFPKEGPSILRIQQVVRGDSAAYFCASSPLQGGRNTEAFFGQGTRLTVV.

This clonotype was observed a handful of times. The chain combines TRBV20-1 with TRBJ2-3; 7 nucleotides line up with TRBD2. Germline CDR1 and CDR2: DFQATT and SNEGSKA (reference sequence). CDR3 length: 14 amino acids. V lost 4 bases, J lost 4 bases, and 8 bases stayed unmatched. The CDR3 bases are TGCAGTGCTATGTGGCTAGCGGAAGCAGATACGCAGTATTTT. Protein product: CSAMWLAEADTQYF.

The V and J genes are TRBV27 and TRBJ2-3, with 13 bases lining up with TRBD2. The CDR3 is 16 residues long. The germline gives CDR1 MNHEY, CDR2 SMNVEV (reference sequence). Trimming took 4 bases from V and 5 from J; bases not matched to a gene: 6. For the CDR3, the DNA is TGTGCCAGCAGTTCCGGACTAGCGGGGGTCGGAGATACGCAGTATTTT. Its translation is CASSSGLAGVGDTQYF.

This clonotype has a handful of counts. The V and J genes are TRBV3-1 and TRBJ2-2; 7 positions agree with TRBD2. The CDR3 has 16 residues. CDR1 and CDR2 (germline): LGHDT, YNNKEL (reference sequence). V shed 4 bases and J 1 base; nucleotides not matched to a gene: 6. The CDR3 loop reads CASSPPQRGNTGELFF. CDR3 nucleotide sequence: TGTGCCAGCAGCCCCCCCCAGCGGGGGAACACCGGGGAGCTGTTTTTT.

The chain employs TRBV29-1 and TRBJ2-1; D is unresolved. CDR1 SQVTM and CDR2 ANQGSEA come from the germline V gene. Trimming stripped 2 bases from V and 7 bases from J, with 12 bases between. This CDR3 spans 13 amino acids. CDR3 region: CSVEPGILNEQFF. The CDR3 region has the DNA TGCAGCGTTGAACCTGGGATCCTAAATGAGCAGTTCTTC.

As concerns this clonotype: A clone one base away is much larger, so this may be a read error. The chain uses TRBV18 and TRBJ1-1; D is unresolved. The CDR3 consists of 14 residues. Per the germline V gene, CDR1 is KGHSH and CDR2 is LQKENI. The CDR3 bases are TGTGCCAGCTCACCGTGGCCGGAGAACACTGAAGCTCTCTTT. Amino acids: CASSPWPENTEALF. Supplemented by reference TRBV18 and TRBJ1-1, the full variable domain reads NAGVMQNPRHLVRRRGQEARLRCSPMKGHSHVYWYRQLPEEGLKFMVYLQKENIIDESGMPKERFSAEFPKEGPSILRIQQVVRGDSAAYFCASSPWPENTEALFGQGTRLTVV.

Ten or more counts support this clonotype. V and J are TRBV28 and TRBJ2-1; 13 positions match TRBD2. J gave up 9 bases and V 5 bases, and 7 bases lay outside the gene matches. The length of the CDR3 is 15 residues. Germline-derived CDR1 and CDR2 are MDHEN and SYDVKM. CDR3 sequence: CASSELAGGPSEQFF. CDR3 nucleotides: TGTGCCAGCAGTGAACTAGCGGGAGGGCCCAGTGAGCAGTTCTTC.

There are many counts of this clonotype. J is TRBJ1-2 and V is TRBV12-3 or TRBV12-4; maybe TRBD1 (5 bases). V was pared by 6 bases and J by 4 bases, with 15 bases between. The CDR3 is made up of 14 amino acids. As DNA, the CDR3 is TGTGCCAGCAGCAGAGCAGGGATTAGCTATGGCTACACCTTC. Amino acids: CASSRAGISYGYTF.

The chain has TRBV25-1 and TRBJ1-4, with 9 bases lining up with TRBD1. CDR3 length equals 15 residues. Germline lookup yields CDR1 MGHDK and CDR2 SYGVNS. Germline trimming cut 2 bases from V and 6 bases from J; bases unmatched to any gene: 4. CDR3 nucleotide sequence: TGTGCCAGCAGTGAAACAGGGGGCATGTATGAAAAACTGTTTTTT. Amino acids: CASSETGGMYEKLFF.

This clonotype was picked up many times. V gene TRBV5-1 combines with J gene TRBJ2-7; TRBD1 agrees at 7 bases. The CDR3 consists of 17 residues. Germline trimming cut 4 bases from V and 5 bases from J; bases unmatched to any gene: 18. Per the germline V gene, CDR1 is SGHRS and CDR2 is YFSETQ. The CDR3 loop reads CASSLVTGTSPRNEQYF. As DNA, the CDR3 is TGCGCCAGCAGCCTCGTGACAGGGACAAGCCCACGCAACGAGCAGTACTTC. Filled out from reference TRBV5-1 and TRBJ2-7, the complete variable domain reads KAGVTQTPRYLIKTRGQQVTLSCSPISGHRSVSWYQQTPGQGLQFLFEYFSETQRNKGNFPGRFSGRQFSNSRSEMNVSTLELGDSALYLCASSLVTGTSPRNEQYFGPGTRLTVT.

At least ten counts were recorded for this clonotype. The rearrangement joins TRBV5-1 to TRBJ2-7; TRBD2 matches 12 bases. The CDR3 contains 15 residues. The ends lost 7 bases at V and 3 bases at J; junction bases unmatched: 8. Germline CDR1 and CDR2: SGHRS and YFSETQ. CDR3 sequence (DNA): TGCGCCAGCCGACTAGCGGGAGATATCATCTACGAGCAGTACTTC. Encoded protein: CASRLAGDIIYEQYF.

This rearrangement joins TRBV20-1 to TRBJ2-3, with 15 bases fitting TRBD2. V lost 3 bases to trimming and J lost 6 bases; unmatched junction nucleotides: 10. This CDR3 has 17 residues. In germline, CDR1 is DFQATT, CDR2 SNEGSKA (reference sequence). The CDR3 region is CSASPGLAGGPLDTQYF. The CDR3 nucleotides are TGCAGTGCTAGCCCTGGACTAGCGGGAGGGCCCCTGGATACGCAGTATTTT.